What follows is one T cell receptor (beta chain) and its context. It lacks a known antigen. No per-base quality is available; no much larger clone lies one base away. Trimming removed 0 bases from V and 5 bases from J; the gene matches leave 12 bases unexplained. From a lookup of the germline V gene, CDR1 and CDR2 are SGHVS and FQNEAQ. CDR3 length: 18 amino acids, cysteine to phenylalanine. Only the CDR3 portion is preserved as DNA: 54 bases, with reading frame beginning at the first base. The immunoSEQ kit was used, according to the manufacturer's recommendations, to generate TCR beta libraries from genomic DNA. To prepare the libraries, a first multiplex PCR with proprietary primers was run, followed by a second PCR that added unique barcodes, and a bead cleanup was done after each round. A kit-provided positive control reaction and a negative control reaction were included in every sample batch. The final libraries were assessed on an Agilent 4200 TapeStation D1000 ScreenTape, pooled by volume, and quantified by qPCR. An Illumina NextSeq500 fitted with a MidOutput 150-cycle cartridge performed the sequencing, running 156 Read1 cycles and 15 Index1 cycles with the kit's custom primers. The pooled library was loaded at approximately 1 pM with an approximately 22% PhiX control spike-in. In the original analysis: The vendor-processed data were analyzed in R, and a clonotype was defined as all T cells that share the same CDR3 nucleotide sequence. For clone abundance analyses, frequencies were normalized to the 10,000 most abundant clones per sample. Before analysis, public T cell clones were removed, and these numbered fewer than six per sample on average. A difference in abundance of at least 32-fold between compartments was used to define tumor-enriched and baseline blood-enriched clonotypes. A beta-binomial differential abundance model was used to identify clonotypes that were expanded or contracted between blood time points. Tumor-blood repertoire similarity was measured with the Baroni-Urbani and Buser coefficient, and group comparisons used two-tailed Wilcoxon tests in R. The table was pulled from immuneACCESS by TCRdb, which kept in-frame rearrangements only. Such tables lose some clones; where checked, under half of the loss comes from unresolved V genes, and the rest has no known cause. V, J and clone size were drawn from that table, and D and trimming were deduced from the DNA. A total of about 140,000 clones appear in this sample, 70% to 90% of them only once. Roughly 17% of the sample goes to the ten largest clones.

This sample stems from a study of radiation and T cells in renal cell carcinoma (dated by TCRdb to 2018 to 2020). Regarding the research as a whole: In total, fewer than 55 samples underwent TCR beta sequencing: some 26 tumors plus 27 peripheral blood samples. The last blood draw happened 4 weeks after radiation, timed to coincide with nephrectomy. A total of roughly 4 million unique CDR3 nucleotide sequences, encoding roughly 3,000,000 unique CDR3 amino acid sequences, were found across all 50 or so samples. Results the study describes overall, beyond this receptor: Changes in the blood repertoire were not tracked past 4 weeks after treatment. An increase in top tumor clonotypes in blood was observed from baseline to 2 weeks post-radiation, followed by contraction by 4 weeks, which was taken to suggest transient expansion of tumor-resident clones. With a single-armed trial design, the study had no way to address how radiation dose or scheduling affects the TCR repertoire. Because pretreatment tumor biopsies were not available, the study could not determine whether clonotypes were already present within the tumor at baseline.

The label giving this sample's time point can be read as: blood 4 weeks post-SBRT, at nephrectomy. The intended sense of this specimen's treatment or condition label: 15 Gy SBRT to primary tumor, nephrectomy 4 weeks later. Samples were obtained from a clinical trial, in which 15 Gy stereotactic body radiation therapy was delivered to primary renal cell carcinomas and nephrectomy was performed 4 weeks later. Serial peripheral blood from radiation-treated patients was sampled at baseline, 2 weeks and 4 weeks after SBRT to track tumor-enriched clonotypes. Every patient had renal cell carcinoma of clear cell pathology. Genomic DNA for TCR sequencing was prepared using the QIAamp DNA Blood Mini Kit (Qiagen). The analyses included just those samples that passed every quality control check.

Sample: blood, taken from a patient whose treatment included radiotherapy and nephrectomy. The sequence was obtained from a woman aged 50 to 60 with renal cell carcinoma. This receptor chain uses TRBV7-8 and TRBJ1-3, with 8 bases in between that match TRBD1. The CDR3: CASSLANLGQELRNTIYF. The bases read TGTGCCAGCAGCTTAGCGAATCTGGGACAGGAATTGAGAAACACCATATATTTT. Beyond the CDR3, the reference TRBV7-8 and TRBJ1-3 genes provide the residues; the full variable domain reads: GAGVSQSPRYKVAKRGQDVALRCDPISGHVSLFWYQQALGQGPEFLTYFQNEAQLDKSGLPSDRFFAERPEGSVSTLKIQRTQQEDSAVYLCASSLANLGQELRNTIYFGEGSWLTVV.